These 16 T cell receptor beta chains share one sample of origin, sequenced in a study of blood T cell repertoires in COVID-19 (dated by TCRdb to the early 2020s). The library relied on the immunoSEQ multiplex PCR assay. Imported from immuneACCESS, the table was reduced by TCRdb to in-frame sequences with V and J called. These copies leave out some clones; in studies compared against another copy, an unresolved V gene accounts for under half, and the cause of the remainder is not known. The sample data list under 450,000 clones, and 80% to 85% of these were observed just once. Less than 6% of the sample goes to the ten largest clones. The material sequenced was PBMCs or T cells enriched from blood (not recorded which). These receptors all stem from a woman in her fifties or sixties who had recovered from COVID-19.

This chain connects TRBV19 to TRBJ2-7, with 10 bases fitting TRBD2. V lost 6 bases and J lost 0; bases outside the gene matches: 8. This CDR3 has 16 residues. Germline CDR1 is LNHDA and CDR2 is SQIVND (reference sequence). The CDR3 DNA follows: TGTGCCAGTAGCCGTGGTACTAGCGGGACCTCCTACGAGCAGTACTTC. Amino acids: CASSRGTSGTSYEQYF.

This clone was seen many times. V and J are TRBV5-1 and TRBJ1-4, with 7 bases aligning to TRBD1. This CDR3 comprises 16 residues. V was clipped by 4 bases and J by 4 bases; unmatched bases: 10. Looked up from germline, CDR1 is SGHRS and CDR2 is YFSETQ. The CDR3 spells CASSVGVGTVNEKLFF. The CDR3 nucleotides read TGCGCCAGCAGCGTTGGAGTAGGGACAGTTAATGAAAAACTGTTTTTT.

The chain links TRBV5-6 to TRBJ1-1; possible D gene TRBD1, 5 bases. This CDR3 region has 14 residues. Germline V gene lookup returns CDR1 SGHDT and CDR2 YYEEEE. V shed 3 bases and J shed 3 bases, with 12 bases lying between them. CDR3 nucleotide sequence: TGTGCCAGCAGCTCGGGGGGGTTGGACACTGAAGCTTTCTTT. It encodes CASSSGGLDTEAFF.

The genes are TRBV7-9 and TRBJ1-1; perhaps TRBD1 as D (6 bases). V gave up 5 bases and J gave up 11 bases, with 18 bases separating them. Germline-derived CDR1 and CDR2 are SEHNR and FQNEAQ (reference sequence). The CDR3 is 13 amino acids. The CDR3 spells CASSQTGVVGAFF. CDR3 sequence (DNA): TGTGCCAGCAGCCAGACAGGTGTGGTTGGGGCTTTCTTT.

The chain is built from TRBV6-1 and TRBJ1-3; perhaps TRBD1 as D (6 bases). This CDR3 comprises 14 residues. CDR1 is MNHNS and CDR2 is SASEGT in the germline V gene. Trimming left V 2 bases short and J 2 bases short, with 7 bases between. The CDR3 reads CASSEPGAGNTIYF. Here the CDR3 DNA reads TGTGCCAGCAGTGAACCAGGGGCTGGAAACACCATATATTTT.

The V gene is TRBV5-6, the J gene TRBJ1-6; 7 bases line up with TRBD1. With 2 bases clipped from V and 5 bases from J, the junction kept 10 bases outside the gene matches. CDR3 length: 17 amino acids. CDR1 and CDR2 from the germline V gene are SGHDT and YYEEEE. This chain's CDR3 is CASSFQGGDPHNSPLHF. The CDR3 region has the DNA TGTGCCAGCAGCTTTCAAGGGGGCGACCCACATAATTCACCCCTCCACTTT.

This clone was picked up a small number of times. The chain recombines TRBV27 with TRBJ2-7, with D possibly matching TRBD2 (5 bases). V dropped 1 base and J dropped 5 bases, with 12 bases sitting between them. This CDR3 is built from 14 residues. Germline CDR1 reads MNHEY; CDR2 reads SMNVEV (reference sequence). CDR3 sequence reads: CASSLLAARDEQYF. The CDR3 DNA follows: TGTGCCAGCAGTTTATTGGCGGCGAGGGACGAGCAGTACTTC.

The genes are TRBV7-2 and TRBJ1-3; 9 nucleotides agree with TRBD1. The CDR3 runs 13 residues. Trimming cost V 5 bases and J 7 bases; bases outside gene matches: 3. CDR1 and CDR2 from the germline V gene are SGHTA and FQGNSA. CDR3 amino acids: CASSQTGGNTIYF. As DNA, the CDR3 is TGTGCCAGCAGCCAGACAGGGGGGAACACCATATATTTT.

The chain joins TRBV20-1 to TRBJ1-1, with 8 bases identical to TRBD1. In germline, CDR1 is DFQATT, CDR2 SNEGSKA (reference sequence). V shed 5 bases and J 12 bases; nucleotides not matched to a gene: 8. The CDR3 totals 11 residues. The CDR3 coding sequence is TGCAGTGCTTCCCCGGACAGGGCGTCTTTCTTT. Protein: CSASPDRASFF.

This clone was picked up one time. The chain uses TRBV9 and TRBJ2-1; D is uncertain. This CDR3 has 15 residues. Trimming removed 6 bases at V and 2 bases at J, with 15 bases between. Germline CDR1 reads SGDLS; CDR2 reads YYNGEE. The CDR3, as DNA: TGTGCCAGCACCCCTAGGCAGTCGACCTACAATGAGCAGTTCTTC. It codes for CASTPRQSTYNEQFF.

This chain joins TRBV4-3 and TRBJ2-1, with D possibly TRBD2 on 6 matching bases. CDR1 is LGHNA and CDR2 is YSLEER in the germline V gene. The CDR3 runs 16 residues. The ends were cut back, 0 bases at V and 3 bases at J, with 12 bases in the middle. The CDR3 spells CASSQDYSGNYNEQFF. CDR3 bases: TGCGCCAGCAGCCAAGATTATAGCGGAAACTACAATGAGCAGTTCTTC.

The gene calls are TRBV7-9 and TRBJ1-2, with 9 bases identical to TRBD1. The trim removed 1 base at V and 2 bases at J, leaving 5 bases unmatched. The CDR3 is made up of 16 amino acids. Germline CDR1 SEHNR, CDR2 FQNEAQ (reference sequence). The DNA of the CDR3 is TGTGCCAGCAGCTTAGGGGCCGGACAGGGGAACTATGGCTACACCTTC. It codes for CASSLGAGQGNYGYTF.

This chain's CDR3 is CASSEANQAYNEQFF. In nucleotides, the CDR3 is TGTGCCAGCAGTGAAGCAAATCAAGCGTACAATGAGCAGTTCTTC. The chain couples TRBV2 to TRBJ2-1; D remains ambiguous. The V gene's germline CDR1 is SNHLY and CDR2 FYNNEI. The CDR3 has 15 amino acids. The V end lost 0 bases, the J end lost 4 bases, and 10 bases lay between the germline ends.

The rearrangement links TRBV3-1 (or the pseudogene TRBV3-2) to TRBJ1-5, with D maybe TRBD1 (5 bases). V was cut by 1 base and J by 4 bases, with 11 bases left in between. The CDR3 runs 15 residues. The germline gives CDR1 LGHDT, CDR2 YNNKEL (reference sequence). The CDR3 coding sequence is TGTGCCAGCAGCCAAGGCAGGGATCGTAATCAGCCCCAGCATTTT. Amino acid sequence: CASSQGRDRNQPQHF.

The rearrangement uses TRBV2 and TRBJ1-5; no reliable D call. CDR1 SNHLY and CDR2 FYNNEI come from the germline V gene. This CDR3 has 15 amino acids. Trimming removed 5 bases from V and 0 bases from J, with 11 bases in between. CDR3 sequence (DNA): TGTGCCAGCAGTCTCAGCGGGGATAGCAATCAGCCCCAGCATTTT. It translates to CASSLSGDSNQPQHF.

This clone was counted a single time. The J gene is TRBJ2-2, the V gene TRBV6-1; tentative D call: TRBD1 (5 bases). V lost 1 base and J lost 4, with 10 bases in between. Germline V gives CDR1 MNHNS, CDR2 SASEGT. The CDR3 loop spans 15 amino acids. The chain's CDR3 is CASSEDGRVTGELFF. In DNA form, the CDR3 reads TGTGCCAGCAGTGAAGACGGCAGGGTCACCGGGGAGCTGTTTTTT.